The 6 T cell receptor beta chains given below trace back to one sample, sequenced in a study of cytomegalovirus exposure and HLA in healthy donors. Primers included in the PCR were 60 Vbeta and 13 Jbeta primers. TCRdb keeps only in-frame clones here, not all; method: immunoSEQ multiplex PCR. The sample holds 110,000 to 150,000 clones, nearly 80% seen once. The material sequenced was PBMCs. Receptors were obtained from a woman aged 25 to 39 in good health and CMV-seronegative.

The chain uses TRBV29-1 and TRBJ1-1; the D gene is possibly TRBD1 (5 bases). The ends were cut back, 4 bases at V and 5 bases at J, with 14 bases in the middle. The CDR3 covers 13 residues. Germline CDR1 is SQVTM and CDR2 is ANQGSEA. The CDR3 sequence: CSVVRVVGTEAFF. The CDR3 DNA sequence: TGCAGCGTTGTCAGGGTCGTGGGGACTGAAGCTTTCTTT.

V gene TRBV11-2 combines with J gene TRBJ1-1; D unclear. This CDR3 contains 12 residues. V was cut by 7 bases and J by 8 bases, with 14 bases left in between. Germline loops: CDR1 SGHAT, CDR2 FQNNGV. CDR3 coding DNA: TGTGCCAGCACCATCATCCTAGGCGAAGCTTTCTTT. Its translation: CASTIILGEAFF.

The CDR3 coding sequence is TGTGCCAGCATACGTACAGGGGGCCAAGGCTACACCTTC. Translation: CASIRTGGQGYTF. The chain uses TRBV2 and TRBJ1-2, with 9 bases aligning to TRBD1. The CDR3 is made up of 13 amino acids. Germline loops: CDR1 SNHLY, CDR2 FYNNEI. Trimming cost V 7 bases and J 8 bases; bases outside gene matches: 8.

The chain joins TRBV23-1 to TRBJ1-4; TRBD1 aligns across 11 bases. TRBV23-1 is placed among ORFs of uncertain function. The junction had 4 bases not matched to a gene; V was cut back by 6 bases and J by 7 bases. CDR3 length equals 14 residues. The CDR3 reads CASSRTGGIEKLFF. DNA of the CDR3: TGCGCCAGCAGCCGGACAGGGGGCATTGAAAAACTGTTTTTT.

This clone was seen only a few times. J is TRBJ1-3 and V is TRBV6-5; D call uncertain. The CDR3 covers 14 residues. Per germline, CDR1 MNHEY and CDR2 SVGAGI. Deletions cut 0 bases from V and 8 bases from J, with 11 bases between. The CDR3 region has the DNA TGTGCCAGCAGTTACTCCCAAGGAGTACACACCATATATTTT. It yields the protein CASSYSQGVHTIYF.

This CDR3 is CASSQDPGEGQPQHF. The DNA of the CDR3 is TGCGCCAGCAGCCAAGATCCGGGGGAGGGTCAGCCCCAGCATTTT. The chain couples TRBV4-1 to TRBJ1-5; tentative D call: TRBD1 (5 bases). Trimming cost V 0 bases and J 6 bases, with 12 bases left between them. Germline lookup yields CDR1 MGHRA and CDR2 YSYEKL. This CDR3 has 15 residues.